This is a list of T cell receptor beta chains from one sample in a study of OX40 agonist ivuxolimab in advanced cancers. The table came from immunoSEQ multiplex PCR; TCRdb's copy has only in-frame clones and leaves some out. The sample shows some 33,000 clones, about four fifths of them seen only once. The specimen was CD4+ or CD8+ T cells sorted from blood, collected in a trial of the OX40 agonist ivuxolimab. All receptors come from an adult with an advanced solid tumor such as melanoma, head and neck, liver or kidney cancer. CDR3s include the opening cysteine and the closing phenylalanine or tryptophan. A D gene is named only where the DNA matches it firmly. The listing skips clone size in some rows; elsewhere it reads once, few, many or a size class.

CDR3nt: TGTGCCAGCAGTTTGCCAGGAAGGCCCTCCGATAGCAATCAGCCCCAGCATTTT; CDR3aa: CASSLPGRPSDSNQPQHF; v_gene: TRBV28; j_gene: TRBJ1-5; d_gene: -; abundance: once
CDR3nt: TGTGCCAGCTCACCAAGCTTAGGGCAGACTAGCACAGATACGCAGTATTTT; CDR3aa: CASSPSLGQTSTDTQYF; v_gene: TRBV18; j_gene: TRBJ2-3; d_gene: -; abundance: -
CDR3nt: TGTGCCAGCTCACCACCGGGAGATACGCAGTATTTT; CDR3aa: CASSPPGDTQYF; v_gene: TRBV18; j_gene: TRBJ2-3; d_gene: -; abundance: -
CDR3nt: TGTGCCAGCAGCAAGAGAAAACCCTTCCCAGGGCCCTTCTCCTACGAGCAGTACTTC; CDR3aa: CASSKRKPFPGPFSYEQYF; v_gene: TRBV21-1; j_gene: TRBJ2-7; d_gene: -; abundance: -
CDR3nt: TGTGCCAGCAAGGACCTAGCGGAAACCTACGAGCAGTACTTC; CDR3aa: CASKDLAETYEQYF; v_gene: TRBV27; j_gene: TRBJ2-7; d_gene: TRBD2; abundance: -
CDR3nt: TGTGCCAGCAGTGATCGGGGGGGGCTAGATACGCAGTATTTT; CDR3aa: CASSDRGGLDTQYF; v_gene: TRBV25-1; j_gene: TRBJ2-3; d_gene: TRBD2; abundance: -
CDR3nt: TGTGCCACCCGGAGACTCGCGAACACTGAAGCTTTCTTT; CDR3aa: CATRRLANTEAFF; v_gene: TRBV28; j_gene: TRBJ1-1; d_gene: -; abundance: -
CDR3nt: TGCGCCAGCAGCTTGGGTAGCTATTCTTACAATGAGCAGTTCTTC; CDR3aa: CASSLGSYSYNEQFF; v_gene: TRBV5-1; j_gene: TRBJ2-1; d_gene: -; abundance: -
CDR3nt: TGTGCCAGCAGTTTTGTCGGGGGGGCGCCTTATGAGCAGTTCTTC; CDR3aa: CASSFVGGAPYEQFF; v_gene: TRBV27; j_gene: TRBJ2-1; d_gene: TRBD2; abundance: -
CDR3nt: TGTGCCAGCAGTTTGTACGGCAACTATGGCTACACCTTC; CDR3aa: CASSLYGNYGYTF; v_gene: TRBV28; j_gene: TRBJ1-2; d_gene: -; abundance: few
CDR3nt: TGCGCCAGCAGCCTTACCGTTACGGGGGCTGAAGCTTTCTTT; CDR3aa: CASSLTVTGAEAFF; v_gene: TRBV5-1; j_gene: TRBJ1-1; d_gene: -; abundance: -
CDR3nt: TGTGCCAGCAGCCCTCCGACAGGGAGGAATGAGCAGTTCTTC; CDR3aa: CASSPPTGRNEQFF; v_gene: TRBV9; j_gene: TRBJ2-1; d_gene: -; abundance: -
CDR3nt: TGTGCCAGCAGCCGTAGCGGGGGACGCACAGATACGCAGTATTTT; CDR3aa: CASSRSGGRTDTQYF; v_gene: TRBV4-2; j_gene: TRBJ2-3; d_gene: TRBD2; abundance: -
CDR3nt: TGTGCCACCAGCAGCCGCTCTAGCGGGAGGAACAATGAGCAGTTCTTC; CDR3aa: CATSSRSSGRNNEQFF; v_gene: TRBV15; j_gene: TRBJ2-1; d_gene: TRBD2; abundance: -
CDR3nt: TGTGCCAGCAGCTTTCTAACAGGGAGGTTGACGGACACTGAAGCTTTCTTT; CDR3aa: CASSFLTGRLTDTEAFF; v_gene: TRBV7-8; j_gene: TRBJ1-1; d_gene: -; abundance: -
CDR3nt: TGTGCCAGTAGTATATGGGCGGGGACTGGGGCCAACGTCCTGACTTTC; CDR3aa: CASSIWAGTGANVLTF; v_gene: TRBV19; j_gene: TRBJ2-6; d_gene: -; abundance: -
CDR3nt: TGCGCCAGCAGCTCCAGGGACAATCGAATTTCCTCTGGGGCCAACGTCCTGACTTTC; CDR3aa: CASSSRDNRISSGANVLTF; v_gene: TRBV5-1; j_gene: TRBJ2-6; d_gene: -; abundance: -
CDR3nt: TGTGCCAGCAGCCCTACTAGCGGGAGGGCCAGGTACAATGAGCAGTTCTTC; CDR3aa: CASSPTSGRARYNEQFF; v_gene: TRBV11-3; j_gene: TRBJ2-1; d_gene: TRBD2; abundance: once
CDR3nt: TGTGCCAGCAGCTCCCTGCGGGGCTCCACAGATACGCAGTATTTT; CDR3aa: CASSSLRGSTDTQYF; v_gene: TRBV11-2; j_gene: TRBJ2-3; d_gene: -; abundance: once
CDR3nt: TGCGCCAGCAGCCGACCGGGACTAGCGGGAGTCGGGGAGCTGTTTTTT; CDR3aa: CASSRPGLAGVGELFF; v_gene: TRBV5-1; j_gene: TRBJ2-2; d_gene: TRBD2; abundance: -
CDR3nt: TGTGCCAGCAGCCAAGATCTGGGCGGGACAGGGAAAAAGCAGTACTTC; CDR3aa: CASSQDLGGTGKKQYF; v_gene: TRBV4-2; j_gene: TRBJ2-7; d_gene: TRBD1; abundance: -
CDR3nt: TGTGCCAGCAGCTTAGGTGGGAGTCACCACGAGCAGTACTTC; CDR3aa: CASSLGGSHHEQYF; v_gene: TRBV11-3; j_gene: TRBJ2-7; d_gene: -; abundance: -
CDR3nt: TGTGCCAGCAGCTTAGGTCTAAATGAAAAACTGTTTTTT; CDR3aa: CASSLGLNEKLFF; v_gene: TRBV7-9; j_gene: TRBJ1-4; d_gene: -; abundance: -
CDR3nt: TGTGCCAGTACGGACCCAGGACAGGGGGCGGCTGGCTACACCTTC; CDR3aa: CASTDPGQGAAGYTF; v_gene: TRBV19; j_gene: TRBJ1-2; d_gene: TRBD1; abundance: -
CDR3nt: TGTGCCAGCAGCCAAGGGAACAAGCCTTACAACACCGGGGAGCTGTTTTTT; CDR3aa: CASSQGNKPYNTGELFF; v_gene: TRBV14; j_gene: TRBJ2-2; d_gene: -; abundance: once
CDR3nt: TGTGCCAGCAGTGAAACTAGCGGGGCTCAAGAGACCCAGTACTTC; CDR3aa: CASSETSGAQETQYF; v_gene: TRBV2; j_gene: TRBJ2-5; d_gene: TRBD2; abundance: -
CDR3nt: TGTGCCAGCAGCGTAAGCGGGGGGCCCTTTAATGAGCAGTTCTTC; CDR3aa: CASSVSGGPFNEQFF; v_gene: TRBV7-2; j_gene: TRBJ2-1; d_gene: TRBD2; abundance: -
CDR3nt: TGTGCCAGCAGCAGGACTTTCCTAGGAAGGCAGTACTTC; CDR3aa: CASSRTFLGRQYF; v_gene: TRBV7-8; j_gene: TRBJ2-7; d_gene: -; abundance: -
CDR3nt: TGTGCCACCAGCAGAGGAGCAGGGTACCTCGATGGCTACACCTTC; CDR3aa: CATSRGAGYLDGYTF; v_gene: TRBV15; j_gene: TRBJ1-2; d_gene: -; abundance: -
CDR3nt: TGTGCCAGTACCGACGGGGGCCTCCTGTTTTTT; CDR3aa: CASTDGGLLFF; v_gene: TRBV2; j_gene: TRBJ2-2; d_gene: -; abundance: -
CDR3nt: TGTGCCAGCAGCCCAAACAGAGACAGGGGGCTTGGAAACACCATATATTTT; CDR3aa: CASSPNRDRGLGNTIYF; v_gene: TRBV5-6; j_gene: TRBJ1-3; d_gene: TRBD1; abundance: -
CDR3nt: TGTGCCAGCAGCTTAGGGACGGCCGGGGAGCAGTTCTTC; CDR3aa: CASSLGTAGEQFF; v_gene: TRBV7-9; j_gene: TRBJ2-1; d_gene: -; abundance: -
CDR3nt: TGTGCCAGCAGCCCACTACGGGGGGCTAAGTCCGGGGAGCTGTTTTTT; CDR3aa: CASSPLRGAKSGELFF; v_gene: TRBV5-6; j_gene: TRBJ2-2; d_gene: -; abundance: -
CDR3nt: TGCAGCGTTGAATTAATCGTAAAGGGTACTGGTTTAGAGCAGTACTTC; CDR3aa: CSVELIVKGTGLEQYF; v_gene: TRBV29-1; j_gene: TRBJ2-7; d_gene: -; abundance: -
CDR3nt: TGTGCCACCTACGGACAGGGACCCGGGAACACTGAAGCTTTCTTT; CDR3aa: CATYGQGPGNTEAFF; v_gene: TRBV27; j_gene: TRBJ1-1; d_gene: TRBD1; abundance: -
CDR3nt: TGTGCCAGCAGCGTAGAGGGACAGGCGGGAAACACCATATATTTT; CDR3aa: CASSVEGQAGNTIYF; v_gene: TRBV9; j_gene: TRBJ1-3; d_gene: TRBD1; abundance: -
CDR3nt: TGTGCCAGCTCACCAGAAGGGGTAACTTTCTTT; CDR3aa: CASSPEGVTFF; v_gene: TRBV18; j_gene: TRBJ1-1; d_gene: -; abundance: -
CDR3nt: TGTGCCAGCAGTGAACTTCGGTATACGCAGTATTTT; CDR3aa: CASSELRYTQYF; v_gene: TRBV6-1; j_gene: TRBJ2-3; d_gene: -; abundance: -
CDR3nt: TGTGCCAGCAGTGGGGACAGACCAAAACTATCCTTTTACTATGGCTACACCTTC; CDR3aa: CASSGDRPKLSFYYGYTF; v_gene: TRBV2; j_gene: TRBJ1-2; d_gene: TRBD1; abundance: -
CDR3nt: TGTGCCAGCAGCTTCCTCACAGTGGCTGGGGCCAACGTCCTGACTTTC; CDR3aa: CASSFLTVAGANVLTF; v_gene: TRBV5-6; j_gene: TRBJ2-6; d_gene: -; abundance: -
CDR3nt: TGCGCCAGCAGCCAAAAGGGGGGAGCGGATACGCAGTATTTT; CDR3aa: CASSQKGGADTQYF; v_gene: TRBV4-1; j_gene: TRBJ2-3; d_gene: -; abundance: -
CDR3nt: TGTGCCACTTACCAGGGAAAAACAGACGAGCAGTACTTC; CDR3aa: CATYQGKTDEQYF; v_gene: TRBV6-5; j_gene: TRBJ2-7; d_gene: -; abundance: -
CDR3nt: TGTGCCAGCACGGGACAGGGTGGCACCGGGGAGCTGTTTTTT; CDR3aa: CASTGQGGTGELFF; v_gene: TRBV6-1; j_gene: TRBJ2-2; d_gene: TRBD1; abundance: -
CDR3nt: TGTGCCAGCAGGGCGTTGGGGGGAGGCGATACGCAGTATTTT; CDR3aa: CASRALGGGDTQYF; v_gene: TRBV6-6; j_gene: TRBJ2-3; d_gene: -; abundance: few
CDR3nt: TGTGCCAGCAGTTTAGACAGGGTCTATGGCTACACCTTC; CDR3aa: CASSLDRVYGYTF; v_gene: TRBV28; j_gene: TRBJ1-2; d_gene: TRBD1; abundance: -
CDR3nt: TGTGCCAGCAGCGACAGTTTTCGTGAATATGGCTACACCTTC; CDR3aa: CASSDSFREYGYTF; v_gene: TRBV7-2; j_gene: TRBJ1-2; d_gene: -; abundance: -
CDR3nt: TGTGCCAGCAGTCCCACTAGGGTCCACGAGCAGTACTTC; CDR3aa: CASSPTRVHEQYF; v_gene: TRBV27; j_gene: TRBJ2-7; d_gene: -; abundance: -
CDR3nt: TGTGCCAGTAGCCCCCCACCAGCGGGCATCTACAATGAGCAGTTCTTC; CDR3aa: CASSPPPAGIYNEQFF; v_gene: TRBV19; j_gene: TRBJ2-1; d_gene: -; abundance: few
CDR3nt: TGTGCCAGCAGCGTAGAGGCCGGAGTTCACTATGGCTACACCTTC; CDR3aa: CASSVEAGVHYGYTF; v_gene: TRBV9; j_gene: TRBJ1-2; d_gene: -; abundance: once
CDR3nt: TGTGCCAGCAGTTTGGGCGTCACAGGCACCATATATTTT; CDR3aa: CASSLGVTGTIYF; v_gene: TRBV27; j_gene: TRBJ1-3; d_gene: -; abundance: -
CDR3nt: TGTGCCAGCCTTTGGGGACAGGGGCCCTCCAATGAGCAGTTCTTC; CDR3aa: CASLWGQGPSNEQFF; v_gene: TRBV6-1; j_gene: TRBJ2-1; d_gene: TRBD1; abundance: -
CDR3nt: TGTGCCAACTCCCCTGGTTGGGGGACTAGCTCCTACGAGCAGTACTTC; CDR3aa: CANSPGWGTSSYEQYF; v_gene: TRBV5-8; j_gene: TRBJ2-7; d_gene: TRBD2; abundance: -
CDR3nt: TGTGCCAGTAGTCTTGGGACACTAGCGGGCTTCCACTACGAGCAGTACTTC; CDR3aa: CASSLGTLAGFHYEQYF; v_gene: TRBV19; j_gene: TRBJ2-7; d_gene: TRBD2; abundance: -
CDR3nt: TGTGCCAGCTCACCACCGACAGGGGGTCGGGAGACCCAGTACTTC; CDR3aa: CASSPPTGGRETQYF; v_gene: TRBV18; j_gene: TRBJ2-5; d_gene: TRBD1; abundance: -
CDR3nt: TGCGCCAGCGCTAGGTCCGGGAGAGACGAGCAGTACTTC; CDR3aa: CASARSGRDEQYF; v_gene: TRBV5-1; j_gene: TRBJ2-7; d_gene: -; abundance: -